The text below deals with one T cell receptor (beta chain). Germline V gene sequence: CDR1 SGHRS, CDR2 YFSETQ. Trimming pared 5 bases from V and 2 bases from J, leaving 16 bases between. The CDR3 runs to 16 residues. The data belong to a study of regulatory T cells in long-lasting Graves disease. Arm-PCR with iRepertoire HTBI primers amplified the CDR3 regions for these TCR beta libraries. TCRdb used MiXCR to reprocess the multiplex PCR reads, holding one entry per CDR3 protein. The data show under 700,000 distinct CDR3 sequences, approximately 16% seen once. The time point: newly diagnosed GD, antithyroid drugs for less than 3 months. The TCR library was made from RNA that had been extracted from PBMCs in TRIzol. These data also featured in a second study, about T cells in Graves' hyperthyroidism and ophthalmopathy.

The source material was peripheral blood mononuclear cells (PBMCs), sampled at new diagnosis, from a patient treated with antithyroid drugs. The J gene is TRBJ2-2, the V gene TRBV5-1; perhaps TRBD1 as D (7 bases). This sequence was found in a woman aged 35-65 years with Graves disease. CDR3 loop: CASSHAGQSNTGELFF. The DNA of the CDR3 is TGCGCCAGCAGTCACGCGGGACAGAGTAACACCGGGGAGCTGTTTTTT.